This TCR beta chain was captured by sequencing in a study of OX40 agonist ivuxolimab in advanced cancers. The method was immunoSEQ multiplex PCR; TCRdb's version includes in-frame clones alone and lacks a portion of them. The sample carries roughly 76,000 clones, 90% to 95% recorded once. V gave up 7 bases and J gave up 5 bases, with 6 bases separating them. CDR3 length equals 11 residues. The V gene's germline CDR1 is LGHNT and CDR2 FRNRAP. Enrollment shut out patients with autoimmune disease history or systemic immunosuppression. The chain links TRBV12-5 to TRBJ1-5; D gene uncertain. The material sequenced was CD4+ or CD8+ T cells sorted from blood, taken in a trial of the OX40 agonist ivuxolimab. This receptor was obtained from an adult with an advanced solid tumor such as melanoma, head and neck, liver or kidney cancer. The DNA of the CDR3 is TGTGCTAGTGCAGACCATCAGCCCCAGCATTTT. It specifies CASADHQPQHF. Combining the CDR3 with reference TRBV12-5 and TRBJ1-5 gives the whole variable domain DARVTQTPRHKVTEMGQEVTMRCQPILGHNTVFWYRQTMMQGLELLAYFRNRAPLDDSGMPKDRFSAEMPDATLATLKIQPSEPRDSAVYFCASADHQPQHFGDGTRLSIL.